Detailed here is one T cell receptor (beta chain). Trimming stripped 8 bases from V and 7 bases from J, with 12 bases between. Germline loops: CDR1 MDHEN, CDR2 SYDVKM. CDR3 size: 13 residues. The source of the sample is a study of blood T cell repertoires in COVID-19. Authors' data handling: Amplification from reference gene primers served as the basis for estimated nucleated cell counts. Assay: immunoSEQ multiplex PCR; the TCRdb copy retains only in-frame clones and omits some. V, J and clone size are taken as reported in that table, and D and trimming were inferred from the DNA itself. The data contain 200,000 to 250,000 clones, around 84% of them singletons.

The TCR comes from a man aged 35-49 years who had recovered from COVID-19. The rearrangement joins TRBV28 to TRBJ1-6, with D tentatively TRBD1 (5 bases). Sequenced material: PBMCs or T cells enriched from blood (not recorded which). The CDR3 coding sequence is TGTGCCAGCCTCAGGGTACGGAATTCACCCCTCCACTTT. It specifies CASLRVRNSPLHF.